This T cell receptor (beta chain) was sequenced in a study of metastatic and nonmetastatic thyroid tumors. The wider study: A comparison of repertoires was made across blood and tumor or nodule tissue from malignant and benign thyroid patients.

Thyroid surgery was preceded by no treatment in any patient. Comment on this clone: Its antigen is unidentified. One end of the junction fails to match germline, which may point to a read error.

Original handling: For papillary thyroid cancer, a distant-metastasis classifier was constructed from CDR3 differences observed across clinicopathological groups. TCRdb reprocessed the PCR reads via MiXCR. Clone size and V and J calls follow TCRdb, not the original study. The sample includes around 40,000 clones, about 18% of them seen just once. Germline values: CDR1 MNHEY, CDR2 SVGEGT. The CDR3 extends over 14 amino acids. Study results and caveats: Versus benign nodules, malignant thyroid tumors reportedly had significantly higher TCR beta diversity, in blood and tumor.

Sequencing was carried out using blood. The source of this sequence is a male donor with papillary thyroid cancer or a benign thyroid nodule (not recorded which). Some clones in this sample may be carry-over from other donors' samples. This rearrangement joins TRBV6-2 or TRBV6-3 to TRBJ2-3, with 8 bases that match TRBD2. This CDR3 reads CVSRSGGGEDTHYF. CDR3 in DNA: TGTGTCAGCCGCAGCGGGGGTGGCGAGGATACGCATTATTTT.